This TCR beta chain was sequenced during a study of cytomegalovirus exposure and HLA in healthy donors. As for the study in general: Counted in an early data release were some 81 million unique TCRs from HLA-typed donors. Whole-study results and caveats: A later analysis linked a missense DCLRE1C variant to TCR beta V- and J-gene trimming. Associated with HLA alleles at 0.05 false discovery rate in a later analysis were 16,951 TCR beta sequences.

Germline V gene data show CDR1 as SEHNR and CDR2 as FQNEAQ (reference sequence). The length of the CDR3 is 15 residues. V was pared by 4 bases and J by 2 bases, with 12 bases between. On this clone: Its antigen is not identified.

Primers for the PCR totalled 60 Vbeta and 13 Jbeta. Generated by immunoSEQ multiplex PCR, the TCRdb table keeps only in-frame clones and is missing some. The sample yields approximately 170,000 clones, roughly four fifths seen once. The sequenced material came from PBMCs. The sequence was collected from a man aged 35 to 55 in good health and CMV-seronegative. The chain recombines TRBV7-9 with TRBJ1-3; D is undetermined. The CDR3, as DNA: TGTGCCAGCAGCTCCGAATACACAGCTGGAAACACCATATATTTT. As protein: CASSSEYTAGNTIYF.